The source of this TCR beta chain is a study of blood T cell repertoires in COVID-19. Study in general: COVID-19 samples from acute and convalescent phases originated in the United States, Italy and Spain. Nucleic acid was either cDNA or gDNA, and it came from T cells, B-cell-depleted T cells, or PBMCs.

The CDR3 is made up of 15 amino acids. Between the trimmed V and J ends, which lost 3 bases and 4 bases, there was a span of 15 bases. The germline CDR1 and CDR2 sequences are LNHDA and SQIVND (reference sequence). In the original analysis: Amplification from reference gene primers served as the basis for estimated nucleated cell counts. Method: immunoSEQ multiplex PCR; TCRdb's copy keeps in-frame clones and lacks some. The DNA was the basis for D and trimming; V, J and clone size are from that table. There are some 87,000 clones in the sample; approximately 75% occur only once, and roughly an eighth lies in the top ten. This clone was counted only a few times.

The sequencing sample was made of peripheral blood. The TCR was taken from a human donor in a cohort sampled during active COVID-19. The chain recombines TRBV19 with TRBJ1-2; maybe TRBD1 (6 bases). The CDR3 sequence: CASSISQGIIYGYTF. CDR3 bases: TGTGCCAGTAGTATTTCACAGGGCATAATCTATGGCTACACCTTC.